This T cell receptor beta chain was observed in a study of molecular identifiers for immune sequencing clone quantification. Study results and limitations: Clones above 20 RNA copies contained over 98% of effector molecules but under 1% of naive ones.

Concerning this clonotype itself: What it binds is not known.

The germline V and J ends were trimmed by 7 bases and 10 bases, with 16 bases remaining between them. The CDR3 contains 12 residues. Germline V gene sequence: CDR1 GTSNPN, CDR2 SVGIG (reference sequence). Sorting isolated naive CD8 T cells as CD8+CD4-CCR7+CD45RA+ events. TCRdb passed the PCR reads through MiXCR, listing each CDR3 protein once. This table has about 640,000 distinct CDR3 sequences, just under 20% appearing once. Sequencing was performed on naive CD8+ T cells from blood, with Jurkat cell RNA spiked in. Documented subset: FACS-sorted CD8+CD4-CCR7+CD45RA+ naive T cells. The chain combines TRBV30 with TRBJ1-4; D ambiguous. This TCR came from a human donor in good health. Some libraries in this study had Jurkat cell RNA spiked in. The CDR3 region has the DNA TGTGCCTCCTGGGATTTTAAAGGAAAACTGTTTTTT. This gives the protein CASWDFKGKLFF.